This T cell receptor beta chain derives from a study of blood T cell repertoires in COVID-19. This clone was counted a single time. Authors' analysis steps: Reference gene primers were amplified, and this amplification served to estimate nucleated cell counts. Produced via immunoSEQ multiplex PCR; TCRdb's table is partial and in-frame only. The DNA was the basis for D and trimming; V, J and clone size are from that table. The data contain around 97,000 clones, approximately 84% of them singletons. The sample taken for sequencing was peripheral blood. The origin of this receptor is a man between 65 and 79 years old with acute or convalescent COVID-19.

The CDR3 loop is CASSKENSNQPQHF. The CDR3 DNA is TGTGCCAGTTCTAAGGAGAATAGCAATCAGCCCCAGCATTTT. The V gene is TRBV19, the J gene TRBJ1-5, with unresolved D. The germline V gene has CDR1 LNHDA and CDR2 SQIVND (reference sequence). This CDR3 has 14 residues. Trimming removed 8 bases at V and 0 bases at J, with 11 bases between.